This paragraph covers one T cell receptor (beta chain) sequence. The antigen remains unidentified. Donors were healthy Caucasian individuals from Russia aged roughly 6 to 95. J lost 8 bases, V lost 7 bases, and 8 bases had no gene match. The CDR3 sequence is 13 residues long. CDR1 SGHTA and CDR2 FQGNSA come from the germline V gene. The data belong to a study of blood T cells in healthy people across ages. Study-level points and caveats: Naive CD4+ cell counts and diversity both ran higher in long-lived than in aged donors.

The second PCR ran roughly 6 to 11 cycles with a sample-barcoded 5' primer and J-beta primers. TCRdb reanalysed the 5' RACE reads using MiXCR and keeps one entry per CDR3 protein. The table lists approximately 1.5 million distinct CDR3 sequences, 40% to 45% of them singletons. The TCR was taken from a woman younger than 30 in good health. The specimen was blood. The V and J genes are TRBV7-2 and TRBJ1-2; 9 nucleotides line up with TRBD1. CDR3: CASTWDRALGYTF. CDR3 in DNA: TGTGCCAGCACCTGGGACAGGGCTTTGGGCTACACCTTC.